This TCR beta chain was retrieved from a study of CD8 T cells in Susac syndrome. Per the germline V gene, CDR1 is SNHLY and CDR2 is FYNNEI. The CDR3 has 13 amino acids. V was pared by 4 bases and J by 4 bases, with 7 bases between. Those who served as multiple sclerosis controls were treatment-naive patients with stable or active relapsing-remitting disease. This clonotype was seen once. It was with random hexamers that roughly 0.45 to 1 ug RNA was reverse transcribed. An immunoSEQ multiplex PCR amplified TCR beta CDR3 over 54 Vbeta and 13 Jbeta. MiXCR, run by TCRdb on the immunoSEQ multiplex PCR reads, gives a single entry per CDR3 protein. The sample shows around 120,000 distinct CDR3 sequences, 94% of them seen only once.

This clonotype was sampled from a human donor with multiple sclerosis. Sequenced input: CD4+ T cells from PBMCs. This chain links TRBV2 with TRBJ1-4; D unresolved. CDR3 region: CASSVNRNEKLFF. The CDR3 nucleotides read TGTGCCAGCAGTGTTAACCGTAATGAAAAACTGTTTTTT.